This record covers a single T cell receptor (beta chain). Its antigen is unknown. The run of the v3.0 immunoSEQ assay was at survey level. Some clones are missing from TCRdb's copy, which holds only in-frame ones; the method was immunoSEQ multiplex PCR. The table shows 20,000 to 25,000 clones, with about nine tenths occurring only once. These data belong to a study of long-term antiretroviral therapy in people with HIV. No donor had fewer than one pre-ART PBMC sample or fewer than two post-ART PBMC samples. Germline CDR1 reads MNHEY; CDR2 reads SVGAGI. The CDR3 has 16 amino acids. V dropped 4 bases and J dropped 2; count of bases not matched to a gene: 8. The study, taken as a whole, reports: The range of CDR3 lengths in HIV repertoires proved narrower than that found in controls. Neither ART adherence, viral resistance nor therapy changes were documented.

The chain couples TRBV6-5 to TRBJ2-5; 9 positions agree with TRBD1. Sequenced here: unsorted PBMCs, sampled 0.2 years before starting antiretroviral therapy. This sequence was found in a man in his late teens or twenties with HIV. DNA of the CDR3: TGTGCCAGCAGTTCCGTCCCGGGACAGGGTCAAGAGACCCAGTACTTC. Protein: CASSSVPGQGQETQYF.